This T cell receptor beta chain was recorded in a study of TIL therapy for anti-PD-1-resistant metastatic lung cancer. Germline CDR1 reads KGHDR; CDR2 reads SFDVKD. The ends were cut back, 5 bases at V and 5 bases at J, with 7 bases in the middle. The CDR3 consists of 12 residues. Time point here: pre-treatment sample, taken before nivolumab and TIL therapy. Tumor tissue came from excised metastases, mostly pleural nodules or supraclavicular lymph nodes. The libraries were made with immunoSEQ v3. Libraries were prepared by immunoSEQ multiplex PCR; TCRdb keeps only in-frame clonotypes and omits some of them. The sample lists approximately 87,000 clones, under 70% occurring once.

The sequence derives from a person between 25 and 80 years old with non-small cell lung cancer. Material: tumor tissue, obtained at baseline. The chain couples TRBV24-1 to TRBJ2-3; no definite D call. CDR3: CATSGTVDTQYF. The CDR3 DNA reads TGTGCCACCAGTGGAACTGTAGATACGCAGTATTTT.